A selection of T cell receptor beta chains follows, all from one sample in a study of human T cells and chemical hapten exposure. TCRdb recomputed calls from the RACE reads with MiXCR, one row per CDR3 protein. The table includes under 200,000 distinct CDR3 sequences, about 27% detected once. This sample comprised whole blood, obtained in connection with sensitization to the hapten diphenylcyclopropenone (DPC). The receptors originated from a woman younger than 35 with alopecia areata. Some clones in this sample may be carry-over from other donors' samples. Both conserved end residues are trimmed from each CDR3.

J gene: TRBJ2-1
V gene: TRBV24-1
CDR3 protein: ATSDPGLADNEQF

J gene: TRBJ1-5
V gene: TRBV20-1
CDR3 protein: RPTGNQPQH

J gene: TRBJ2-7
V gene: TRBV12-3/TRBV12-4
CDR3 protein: ASRRGLAGPYEQY

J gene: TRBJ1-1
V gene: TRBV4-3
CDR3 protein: ASSQDRDRNTEAF

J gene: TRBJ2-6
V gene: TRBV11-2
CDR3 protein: ASSSGSYSGANVLT

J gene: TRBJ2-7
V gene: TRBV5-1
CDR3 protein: ASSLSTDEQY

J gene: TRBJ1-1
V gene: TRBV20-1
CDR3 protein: SLWAGRPEAF

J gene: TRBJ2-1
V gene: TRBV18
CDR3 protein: ASSPPGDEQF

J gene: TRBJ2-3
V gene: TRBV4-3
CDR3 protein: ASSQGQTLGDTQY

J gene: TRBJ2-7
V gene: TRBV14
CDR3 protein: ASSLWWEQY

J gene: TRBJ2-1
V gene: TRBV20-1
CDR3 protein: SAPPDRASGGEQF

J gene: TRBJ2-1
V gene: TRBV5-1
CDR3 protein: ASSFQGSAYNEQF

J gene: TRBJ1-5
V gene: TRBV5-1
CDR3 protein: ASSRDPDRSQPQH

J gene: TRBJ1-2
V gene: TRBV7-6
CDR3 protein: ASSSYDRGKGYT

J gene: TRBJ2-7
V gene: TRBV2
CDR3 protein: ASTQVPVDEQY

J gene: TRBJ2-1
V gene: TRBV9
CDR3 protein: ASGGKYNEQF

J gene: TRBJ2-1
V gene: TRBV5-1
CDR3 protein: ASSHGQGANEQF

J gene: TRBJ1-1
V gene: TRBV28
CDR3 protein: ASSLPRGRNTEAF

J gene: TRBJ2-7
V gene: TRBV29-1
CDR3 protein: SGTAPGQESYEQY

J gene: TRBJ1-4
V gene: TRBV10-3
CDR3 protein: AIGNDEKLF

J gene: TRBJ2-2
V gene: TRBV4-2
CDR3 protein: ASSRKGLAGDTNTGELF

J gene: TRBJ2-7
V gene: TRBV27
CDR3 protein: ASGQPTYEQY

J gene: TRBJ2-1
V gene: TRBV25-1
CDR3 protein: ASIAGYYNEQF

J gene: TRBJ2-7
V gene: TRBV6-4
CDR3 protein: ASSDTSGRGSNEQY

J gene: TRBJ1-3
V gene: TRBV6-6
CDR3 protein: ASSYSTGPDSGNTIY

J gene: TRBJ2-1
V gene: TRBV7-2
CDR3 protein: ASSSPGSYNEQF